This T cell receptor beta chain was found in a study of cytomegalovirus exposure and HLA in healthy donors. Notes on the study in general: Researchers counted 164 TCR beta chains as cytomegalovirus-associated. The dataset shows that most TCR sequences were rare, while some public TCRs occurred in many donors. Later, an analysis found that TCR clusters from the first cohort tended to co-occur in the roughly 130 validation repertoires.

Remarks on this clone: Its antigen is unidentified.

Assay used: immunoSEQ multiplex PCR; TCRdb lists only in-frame clones, some missing. Among about 130,000 clones listed, approximately 91% were seen once. With 0 bases removed from V and 11 bases from J, the gap between germline ends came to 16 bases. The CDR3 has 14 amino acids. The germline gives CDR1 LNHDA, CDR2 SQIVND (reference sequence). V gene TRBV19 combines with J gene TRBJ1-1; D ambiguous. The source material was PBMCs. This sequence was found in a woman younger than 30 in good health and CMV-seronegative. The CDR3 spells CASSIEYSRDIAFF. CDR3 in DNA: TGTGCCAGTAGTATAGAGTATTCTCGGGATATCGCTTTCTTT.